This T cell receptor beta chain comes out of a study of cytomegalovirus exposure and HLA in healthy donors. There are a few counts of this clone. Unmatched junction bases numbered 10, after V lost 3 bases and J lost 5 bases. Germline assignment: CDR1 GTSNPN and CDR2 SVGIG (reference sequence). The length of the CDR3 is 16 residues. PCR used 60 Vbeta primers and 13 Jbeta primers. The assay was immunoSEQ multiplex PCR, and TCRdb's table has in-frame clones only and misses some. The sample lists roughly 100,000 clones, around four fifths occurring once. The chain uses TRBV30 and TRBJ2-2; 9 nucleotides line up with TRBD1. This TCR derives from an older woman in good health and CMV-seronegative. Sequencing used PBMCs. CDR3 region: CAWRGWGQGTTGELFF. The CDR3 DNA follows: TGTGCCTGGAGAGGTTGGGGACAGGGCACGACCGGGGAGCTGTTTTTT.